The 9 T cell receptor beta chains listed next were all sequenced from one sample in a study of blood T cell repertoires in COVID-19. Profiling relied on immunoSEQ multiplex PCR, and the TCRdb table lists in-frame clones only, not all of them. Found here are over 95,000 clones, 70% to 90% of them singletons; the top ten hold 7.5% to 9.5%. Source material: peripheral blood. These receptors all come from a woman between 65 and 79 years old who had recovered from COVID-19.

This chain links TRBV6-5 with TRBJ1-1, with D possibly TRBD1 on 5 matching bases. This CDR3 is built from 14 residues. Between the trimmed V and J ends, which lost 7 bases and 2 bases, there was a span of 14 bases. Germline lookup yields CDR1 MNHEY and CDR2 SVGAGI. The CDR3 is CASKRGRGNTEAFF. In nucleotides, the CDR3 is TGTGCCAGCAAGCGAGGGAGGGGTAACACTGAAGCTTTCTTT.

This chain links TRBV28 with TRBJ2-7, with D hard to call. Trimming left V 6 bases short and J 3 bases short, with 15 bases between. This CDR3 has 14 residues. Looked up from germline, CDR1 is MDHEN and CDR2 is SYDVKM. The DNA for the CDR3 is TGTGCCAGCAGCATACAGCCTCTCTACTACGAGCAGTACTTC. Protein: CASSIQPLYYEQYF.

The chain combines TRBV6-2 or TRBV6-3 with TRBJ1-2; D call uncertain. CDR3 length: 15 residues. CDR1 MNHEY and CDR2 SVGEGT come from the germline V gene. The ends were cut back, 5 bases at V and 4 bases at J, with 17 bases in the middle. The CDR3, as DNA: TGTGCCAGCAGTCCGTGGCTGGGGAGCGCCTATGGCTACACCTTC. This translates into CASSPWLGSAYGYTF.

The chain is built from TRBV7-2 and TRBJ2-2, with 12 bases identical to TRBD2. CDR1 and CDR2 (germline): SGHTA, FQGNSA. The J segment lost 7 bases and the V segment lost 6 bases, leaving 6 bases of the junction unmatched. The CDR3 is 15 amino acids. The CDR3 is CASRLTSGSHGELFF. The CDR3 DNA follows: TGTGCCAGCAGACTGACTAGCGGGAGCCACGGGGAGCTGTTTTTT.

This clone was seen a few times. This chain uses TRBV5-4 with TRBJ1-1, with 7 bases aligning to TRBD1. Germline CDR1 and CDR2: SGHNT and YYREEE (reference sequence). This CDR3 contains 15 residues. The J segment lost 1 base and the V segment lost 4 bases, leaving 7 bases of the junction unmatched. This CDR3 reads CASSQWTGGNTEAFF. The DNA for the CDR3 is TGTGCCAGCAGCCAATGGACAGGTGGGAACACTGAAGCTTTCTTT.

This sequence joins TRBV28 and TRBJ1-5; D gene ambiguous. The V end lost 3 bases, the J end lost 6 bases, and 12 bases lay between the germline ends. CDR1 and CDR2 (germline): MDHEN, SYDVKM. This CDR3 is built from 14 residues. The CDR3 is CASSFLVEGQPQHF. Here the CDR3 DNA reads TGTGCCAGCAGTTTTTTGGTAGAGGGTCAGCCCCAGCATTTT.

This chain uses TRBV5-3 with TRBJ1-4; TRBD1 aligns across 7 bases. TRBV5-3 is assigned to the ORF class and has an uncertain function. The CDR3 has 14 amino acids. With 5 bases clipped from V and 2 bases from J, the junction kept 3 bases outside the gene matches. The CDR3 reads CARRLGGTNEKLFF. For the CDR3, the DNA is TGTGCCAGAAGGCTAGGGGGCACTAATGAAAAACTGTTTTTT.

This chain connects TRBV27 to TRBJ2-4; 7 bases align to TRBD2. Germline CDR1 is MNHEY and CDR2 is SMNVEV (reference sequence). V gave up 2 bases and J gave up 0 bases; unmatched junction bases: 1. The CDR3 totals 15 residues. The CDR3 region is CASSLAGVAKNIQYF. Here the CDR3 DNA reads TGTGCCAGCAGTTTAGCGGGAGTAGCCAAAAACATTCAGTACTTC.

This clone occurred once. The genes are TRBV2 and TRBJ1-2, with D possibly being TRBD1 (5 bases). V was clipped by 2 bases and J by 8 bases, with 12 bases between them. The CDR3 is made up of 13 amino acids. The V gene's germline CDR1 is SNHLY and CDR2 FYNNEI. The CDR3 loop is CASSEQTGGGYTF. The CDR3 bases are TGTGCCAGCAGTGAACAAACAGGTGGAGGCTACACCTTC.